A single sample gave rise to the 16 T cell receptor beta chains below, sequenced in a study of T cell responses to AZD1222 COVID-19 vaccine. TCRdb keeps only in-frame clones here, not all; method: immunoSEQ multiplex PCR. The sample yields about 99,000 clones, 93% seen once. Source: peripheral blood, taken on day 0 of AZD1222 vaccination. These receptors were collected from an adult in good health.

The J gene is TRBJ1-5, the V gene TRBV6-4; weak D call: TRBD1 (6 bases). Trimming left V 3 bases short and J 0 bases short, with 24 bases between. CDR1 is MRHNA, CDR2 SNTAGT, per germline. CDR3 length equals 20 residues. In DNA form, the CDR3 reads TGTGCCAGCAGTGAACCACAGGGATCGAAAAAATTCTATAGCAATCAGCCCCAGCATTTT. Protein sequence: CASSEPQGSKKFYSNQPQHF.

This sequence joins TRBV19 and TRBJ2-3; D is unresolved. V was clipped by 9 bases and J by 0 bases, with 13 bases between them. This CDR3 contains 14 residues. Germline-derived CDR1 and CDR2 are LNHDA and SQIVND (reference sequence). In nucleotides, the CDR3 is TGTGCCAGCAGTTTCGACTCTAGCACAGATACGCAGTATTTT. As protein: CASSFDSSTDTQYF.

The chain recombines TRBV6-1 with TRBJ2-3; D gene unclear. The CDR3 spans 14 residues. V lost 2 bases, J lost 0 bases, and 6 bases lay in between. The germline V gene encodes CDR1 MNHNS and CDR2 SASEGT. Here the CDR3 reads CASSETSSTDTQYF. The CDR3 DNA follows: TGTGCCAGCAGTGAAACGTCGAGCACAGATACGCAGTATTTT.

The gene calls are TRBV19 and TRBJ1-2, with D perhaps matching TRBD1 (5 bases). The germline V gene encodes CDR1 LNHDA and CDR2 SQIVND (reference sequence). V lost 1 base and J lost 6, with 12 bases in between. The CDR3 loop spans 14 amino acids. Written as DNA, the CDR3 is TGTGCCAGTAGTATAGGAGGGACGAGACATGGCTACACCTTC. Translated, it gives CASSIGGTRHGYTF.

The rearrangement links TRBV14 to TRBJ2-7, with 8 bases lining up with TRBD1. Trimming cost V 3 bases and J 2 bases; bases outside gene matches: 9. From germline, CDR1 is SGHDN and CDR2 FVKESK. The CDR3 sequence is 16 residues long. The CDR3 reads CASSHVDRGAPYEQYF. For the CDR3, the DNA is TGTGCCAGCAGCCATGTTGACAGGGGCGCTCCCTACGAGCAGTACTTC.

The V call is TRBV5-1, the J call TRBJ2-6; 9 nucleotides align to TRBD1. The CDR3 has 19 amino acids. Germline V lookup: CDR1 SGHRS, CDR2 YFSETQ. The ends lost 0 bases at V and 0 bases at J; junction bases unmatched: 7. The CDR3 nucleotides are TGCGCCAGCAGCTTGGATAGGGGGACAGGGCACTCTGGGGCCAACGTCCTGACTTTC. The encoded protein is CASSLDRGTGHSGANVLTF. Variable domain in full (rest from reference TRBV5-1 and TRBJ2-6): KAGVTQTPRYLIKTRGQQVTLSCSPISGHRSVSWYQQTPGQGLQFLFEYFSETQRNKGNFPGRFSGRQFSNSRSEMNVSTLELGDSALYLCASSLDRGTGHSGANVLTFGAGSRLTVL.

This sequence joins TRBV4-3 and TRBJ2-7; D is possibly TRBD1 (6 bases). V was pared by 1 base and J by 2 bases, with 9 bases between. The CDR3 spans 14 residues. The germline V gene has CDR1 LGHNA and CDR2 YSLEER. CDR3 nucleotides: TGCGCCAGCAGCCAAGTACAGGGCACCTACGAGCAGTACTTC. It specifies CASSQVQGTYEQYF.

The V gene is TRBV11-2, the J gene TRBJ1-6, with D perhaps TRBD1 (5 bases). The V gene's germline CDR1 is SGHAT and CDR2 FQNNGV. Trimming left V 1 base short and J 6 bases short, with 7 bases between. This CDR3 comprises 14 residues. The CDR3 nucleotides are TGTGCCAGCAGCTTAGGACAGATTAATTCACCCCTCCACTTT. It translates to CASSLGQINSPLHF.

The chain combines TRBV6-5 with TRBJ2-1, with 8 bases matching TRBD2. After removal of 6 bases from V and 8 bases from J, the junction contained 9 bases not matched to a gene. The CDR3 is 14 residues long. Germline CDR1 reads MNHEY; CDR2 reads SVGAGI. As DNA, the CDR3 is TGTGCCAGCAGCTTAACCGGACTAGCCCATGAGCAGTTCTTC. Translation gives CASSLTGLAHEQFF.

J is TRBJ2-7 and V is TRBV7-8; D ambiguous. Germline V gene sequence: CDR1 SGHVS, CDR2 FQNEAQ. This CDR3 region has 13 residues. V lost 5 bases, J lost 4 bases, and 12 bases lay in between. The CDR3 region has the DNA TGTGCCAGCAGCCGGCCCTCGATATACGAGCAGTACTTC. Protein sequence: CASSRPSIYEQYF.

The chain links TRBV10-1 to TRBJ2-7, with TRBD2 matching over 8 bases. The CDR3 consists of 20 residues. V dropped 10 bases and J dropped 6; count of bases not matched to a gene: 32. Germline V gene sequence: CDR1 WNHNN, CDR2 SYGVQD (reference sequence). CDR3 loop: CAKLPIYCPAGDPPCREQYF. CDR3 DNA sequence: TGCGCCAAACTACCCATTTATTGTCCAGCGGGAGACCCCCCCTGCCGCGAGCAGTACTTC.

The genes are TRBV5-1 and TRBJ1-1, with unresolved D. The CDR3 runs 17 residues. CDR1 SGHRS and CDR2 YFSETQ come from the germline V gene. The germline V and J ends were trimmed by 0 bases and 0 bases, with 15 bases remaining between them. The CDR3 region is CASSLAMVGWMNTEAFF. CDR3 DNA sequence: TGCGCCAGCAGCTTGGCCATGGTGGGATGGATGAACACTGAAGCTTTCTTT.

V usage is TRBV10-1 and J usage is TRBJ1-5; D is perhaps TRBD1 (5 bases). CDR3 size: 13 residues. CDR1 and CDR2 (germline): WNHNN, SYGVQD (reference sequence). Trimming removed 10 bases from V and 5 bases from J, with 15 bases in between. The CDR3 DNA sequence: TGCGCCACCGGCGGAGGGGTGGATCAGCCCCAGCATTTT. Its translation is CATGGGVDQPQHF.

The chain couples TRBV6-4 to TRBJ2-1, with 9 bases fitting TRBD2. This CDR3 comprises 14 residues. Germline V gives CDR1 MRHNA, CDR2 SNTAGT. V was pared by 0 bases and J by 6 bases, with 0 bases of the junction left unmatched. Here the CDR3 reads CASSDSSGSNEQFF. CDR3 DNA: TGTGCCAGCAGTGACTCTAGCGGGAGCAATGAGCAGTTCTTC.

This clone showed up just once. The chain links TRBV5-1 to TRBJ1-2, with a weak D call TRBD1 (5 bases). V lost 0 bases, J lost 5 bases, and 11 bases lay in between. This CDR3 has 14 amino acids. Germline loops: CDR1 SGHRS, CDR2 YFSETQ. The CDR3 sequence is CASSLVAGLYGYTF. In DNA form, the CDR3 reads TGCGCCAGCAGCTTGGTGGCAGGGTTATATGGCTACACCTTC.

The V call is TRBV5-1, the J call TRBJ2-3; tentatively, D is TRBD1 or TRBD2 (5 bases each). The CDR3 is made up of 12 amino acids. Germline loops: CDR1 SGHRS, CDR2 YFSETQ. The germline V and J ends were trimmed by 5 bases and 5 bases, with 9 bases remaining between them. CDR3 DNA sequence: TGCGCCAGCAGGGGGGATGGAGATACGCAGTATTTT. Protein: CASRGDGDTQYF.